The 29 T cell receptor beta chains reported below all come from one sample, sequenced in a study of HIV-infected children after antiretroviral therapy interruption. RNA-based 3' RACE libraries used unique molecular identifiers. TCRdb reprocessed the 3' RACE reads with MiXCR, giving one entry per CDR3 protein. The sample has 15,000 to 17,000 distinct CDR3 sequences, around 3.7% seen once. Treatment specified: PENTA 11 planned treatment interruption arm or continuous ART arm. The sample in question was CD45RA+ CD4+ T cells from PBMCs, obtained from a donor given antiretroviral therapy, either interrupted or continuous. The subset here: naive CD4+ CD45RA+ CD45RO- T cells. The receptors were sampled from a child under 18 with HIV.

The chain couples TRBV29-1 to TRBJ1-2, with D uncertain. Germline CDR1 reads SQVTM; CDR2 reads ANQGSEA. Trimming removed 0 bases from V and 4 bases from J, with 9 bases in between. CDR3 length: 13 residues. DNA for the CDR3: TGCAGCGTTGAAGATCAGTCAGTCTATGGCTACACCTTC. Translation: CSVEDQSVYGYTF.

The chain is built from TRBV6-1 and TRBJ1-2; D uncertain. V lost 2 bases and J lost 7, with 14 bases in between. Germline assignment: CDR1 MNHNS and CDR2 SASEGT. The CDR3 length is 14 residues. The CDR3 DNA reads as TGTGCCAGCAGTGAAAATTCTCGGGCCTTTGGCTACACCTTC. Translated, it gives CASSENSRAFGYTF.

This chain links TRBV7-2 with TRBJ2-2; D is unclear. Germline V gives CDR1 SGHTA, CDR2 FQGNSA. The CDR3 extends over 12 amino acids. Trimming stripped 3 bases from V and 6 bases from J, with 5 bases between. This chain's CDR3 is CASSFEPGELFF. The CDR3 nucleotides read TGTGCCAGCAGCTTTGAACCCGGGGAGCTGTTTTTT.

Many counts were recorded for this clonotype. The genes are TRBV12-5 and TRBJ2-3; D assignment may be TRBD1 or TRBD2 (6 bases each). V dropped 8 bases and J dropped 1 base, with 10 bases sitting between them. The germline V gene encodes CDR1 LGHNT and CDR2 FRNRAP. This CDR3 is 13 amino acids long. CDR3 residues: CASSRGRTDTQYF. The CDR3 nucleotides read TGTGCTAGTTCACGGGGGCGCACAGATACGCAGTATTTT.

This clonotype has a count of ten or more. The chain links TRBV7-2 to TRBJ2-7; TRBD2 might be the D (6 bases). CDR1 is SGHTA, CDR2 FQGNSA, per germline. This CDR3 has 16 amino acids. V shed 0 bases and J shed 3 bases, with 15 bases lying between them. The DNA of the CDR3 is TGTGCCAGCAGCTTAGCTCTAACCTGGGGGGACTACGAGCAGTACTTC. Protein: CASSLALTWGDYEQYF.

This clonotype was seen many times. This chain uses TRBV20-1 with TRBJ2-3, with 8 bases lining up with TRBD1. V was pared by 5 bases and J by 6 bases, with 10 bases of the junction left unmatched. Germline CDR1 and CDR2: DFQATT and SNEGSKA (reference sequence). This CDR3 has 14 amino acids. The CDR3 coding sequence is TGCAGTGCTTACGGGGACAGGTCAATGGATACGCAGTATTTT. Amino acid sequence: CSAYGDRSMDTQYF.

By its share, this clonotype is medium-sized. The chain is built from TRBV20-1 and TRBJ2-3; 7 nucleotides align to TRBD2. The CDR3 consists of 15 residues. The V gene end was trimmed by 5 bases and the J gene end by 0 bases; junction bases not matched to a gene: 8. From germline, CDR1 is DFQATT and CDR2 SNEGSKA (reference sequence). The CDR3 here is CSAAQQRGSTDTQYF. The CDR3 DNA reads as TGCAGTGCTGCCCAACAGCGGGGTAGCACAGATACGCAGTATTTT.

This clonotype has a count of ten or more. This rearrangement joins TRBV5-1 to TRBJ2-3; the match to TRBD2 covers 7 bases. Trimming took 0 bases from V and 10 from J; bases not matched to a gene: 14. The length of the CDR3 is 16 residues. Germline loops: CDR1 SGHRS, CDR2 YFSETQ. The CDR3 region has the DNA TGCGCCAGCAGCTTGGGGTCCGGAGCGGGGCTTCACCCGCAGTATTTT. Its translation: CASSLGSGAGLHPQYF.

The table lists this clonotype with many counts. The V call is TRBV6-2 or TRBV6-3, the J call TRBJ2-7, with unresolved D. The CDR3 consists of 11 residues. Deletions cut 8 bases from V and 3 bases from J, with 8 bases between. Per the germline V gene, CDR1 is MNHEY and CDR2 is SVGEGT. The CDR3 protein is CASRWNYEQYF. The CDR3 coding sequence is TGTGCCAGCCGTTGGAACTACGAGCAGTACTTC.

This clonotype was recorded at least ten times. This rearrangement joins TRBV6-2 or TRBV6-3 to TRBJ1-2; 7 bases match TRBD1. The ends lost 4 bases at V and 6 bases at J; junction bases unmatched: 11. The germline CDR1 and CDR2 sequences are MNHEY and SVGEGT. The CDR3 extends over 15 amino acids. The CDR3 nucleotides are TGTGCCAGCAGTTCTTCCCGGCAGGGGGGGAATGGCTACACCTTC. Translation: CASSSSRQGGNGYTF.

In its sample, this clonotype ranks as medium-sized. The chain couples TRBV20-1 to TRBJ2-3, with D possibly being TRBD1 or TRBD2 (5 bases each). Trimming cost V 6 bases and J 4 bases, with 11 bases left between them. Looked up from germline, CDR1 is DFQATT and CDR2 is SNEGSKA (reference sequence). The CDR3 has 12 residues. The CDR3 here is CSARDLADTQYF. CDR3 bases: TGCAGTGCCCGGGACCTCGCAGATACGCAGTATTTT.

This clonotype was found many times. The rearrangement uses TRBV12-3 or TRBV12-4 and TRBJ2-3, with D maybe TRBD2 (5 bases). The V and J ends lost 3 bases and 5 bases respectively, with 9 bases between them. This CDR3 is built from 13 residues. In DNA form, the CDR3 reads TGTGCCAGCAGTTTTATCGGGGAAGATACGCAGTATTTT. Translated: CASSFIGEDTQYF.

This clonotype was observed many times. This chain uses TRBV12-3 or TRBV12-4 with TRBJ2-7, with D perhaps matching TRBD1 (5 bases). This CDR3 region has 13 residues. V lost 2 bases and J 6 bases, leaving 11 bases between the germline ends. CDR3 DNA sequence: TGTGCCAGCAGTTTAACGGACACAGGCGAGCAGTACTTC. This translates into CASSLTDTGEQYF.

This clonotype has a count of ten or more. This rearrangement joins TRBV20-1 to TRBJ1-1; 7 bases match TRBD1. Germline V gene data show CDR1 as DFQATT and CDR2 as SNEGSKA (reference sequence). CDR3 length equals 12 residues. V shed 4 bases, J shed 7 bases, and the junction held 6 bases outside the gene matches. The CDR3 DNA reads TGCAGTGCTATTAGACAGGGACATGAAGCTTTCTTT. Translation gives CSAIRQGHEAFF.

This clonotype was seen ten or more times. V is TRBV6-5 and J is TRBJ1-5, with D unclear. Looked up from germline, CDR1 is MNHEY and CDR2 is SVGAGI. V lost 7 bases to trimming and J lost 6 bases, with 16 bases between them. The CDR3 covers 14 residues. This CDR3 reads CASNSLGGGQPQHF. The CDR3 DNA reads TGTGCCAGCAACTCCCTCGGAGGTGGTCAGCCCCAGCATTTT.

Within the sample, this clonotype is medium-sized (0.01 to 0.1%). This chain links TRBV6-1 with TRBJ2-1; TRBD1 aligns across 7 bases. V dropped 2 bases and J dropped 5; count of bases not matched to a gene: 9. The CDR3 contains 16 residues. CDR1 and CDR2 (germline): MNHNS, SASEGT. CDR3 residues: CASSENVDRRDNEQFF. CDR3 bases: TGTGCCAGCAGTGAAAATGTGGACAGGAGAGACAATGAGCAGTTCTTC.

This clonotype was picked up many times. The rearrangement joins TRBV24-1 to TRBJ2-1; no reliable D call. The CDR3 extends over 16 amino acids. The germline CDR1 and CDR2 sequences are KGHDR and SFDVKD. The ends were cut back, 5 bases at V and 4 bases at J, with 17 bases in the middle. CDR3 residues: CATSGALEPRYNEQFF. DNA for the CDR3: TGTGCCACCAGTGGAGCCCTGGAACCGAGATACAATGAGCAGTTCTTC.

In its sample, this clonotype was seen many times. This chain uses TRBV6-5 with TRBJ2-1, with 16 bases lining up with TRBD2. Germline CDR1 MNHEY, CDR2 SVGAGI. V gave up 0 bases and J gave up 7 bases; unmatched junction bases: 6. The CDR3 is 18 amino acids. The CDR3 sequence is CASSYSGTSGGARNEQFF. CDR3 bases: TGTGCCAGCAGTTACTCGGGGACTAGCGGGGGGGCGAGAAATGAGCAGTTCTTC.

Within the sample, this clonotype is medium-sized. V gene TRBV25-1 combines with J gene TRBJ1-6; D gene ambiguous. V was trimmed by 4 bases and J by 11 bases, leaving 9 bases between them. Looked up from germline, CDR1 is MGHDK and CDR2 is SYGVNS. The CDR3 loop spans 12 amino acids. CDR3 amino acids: CASSVARAPLHF. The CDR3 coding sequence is TGTGCCAGCAGTGTGGCGAGGGCACCCCTCCACTTT.

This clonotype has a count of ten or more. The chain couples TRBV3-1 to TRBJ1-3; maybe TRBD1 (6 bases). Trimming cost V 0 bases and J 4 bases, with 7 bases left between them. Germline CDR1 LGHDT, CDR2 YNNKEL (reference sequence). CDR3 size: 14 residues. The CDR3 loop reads CASSQDRGGNTIYF. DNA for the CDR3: TGTGCCAGCAGCCAAGACAGGGGCGGAAACACCATATATTTT.

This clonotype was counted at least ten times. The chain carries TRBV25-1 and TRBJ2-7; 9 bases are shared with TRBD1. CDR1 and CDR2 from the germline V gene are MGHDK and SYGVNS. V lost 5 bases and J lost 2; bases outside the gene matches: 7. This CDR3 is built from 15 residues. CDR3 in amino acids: CASSSGQGRPYEQYF. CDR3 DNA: TGTGCCAGCAGTAGTGGACAGGGGAGGCCCTACGAGCAGTACTTC.

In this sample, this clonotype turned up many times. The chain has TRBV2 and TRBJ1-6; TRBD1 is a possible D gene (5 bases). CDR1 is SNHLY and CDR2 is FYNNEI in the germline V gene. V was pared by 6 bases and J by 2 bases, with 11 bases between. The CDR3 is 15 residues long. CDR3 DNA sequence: TGTGCCAGCAGGGAATCAGGGACCTATAATTCACCCCTCCACTTT. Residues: CASRESGTYNSPLHF.

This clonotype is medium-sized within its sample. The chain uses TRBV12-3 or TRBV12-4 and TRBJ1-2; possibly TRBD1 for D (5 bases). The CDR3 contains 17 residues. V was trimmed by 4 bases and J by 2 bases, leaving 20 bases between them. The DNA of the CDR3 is TGTGCCAGCAGTTCGGCGTCGGTGGGGGGACCGAACTATGGCTACACCTTC. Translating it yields CASSSASVGGPNYGYTF.

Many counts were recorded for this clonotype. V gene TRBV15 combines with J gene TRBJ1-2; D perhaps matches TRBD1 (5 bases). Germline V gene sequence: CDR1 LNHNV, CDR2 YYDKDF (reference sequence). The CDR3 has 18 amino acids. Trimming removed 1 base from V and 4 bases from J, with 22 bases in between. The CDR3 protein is CATSRGPGLNRPLYGYTF. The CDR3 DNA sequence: TGTGCCACCAGCAGAGGCCCTGGACTCAACAGGCCCCTCTATGGCTACACCTTC.

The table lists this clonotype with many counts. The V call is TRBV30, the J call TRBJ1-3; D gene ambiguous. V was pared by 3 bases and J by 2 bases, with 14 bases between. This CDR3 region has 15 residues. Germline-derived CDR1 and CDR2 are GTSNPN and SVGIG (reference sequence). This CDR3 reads CAWSLQKVAGNTIYF. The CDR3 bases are TGTGCCTGGAGCCTCCAGAAGGTAGCTGGAAACACCATATATTTT.

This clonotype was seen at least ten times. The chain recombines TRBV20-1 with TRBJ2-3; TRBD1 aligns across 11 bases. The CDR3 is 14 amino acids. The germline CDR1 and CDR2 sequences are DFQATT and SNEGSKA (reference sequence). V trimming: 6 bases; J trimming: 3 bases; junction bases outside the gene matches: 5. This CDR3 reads CSATGTGGTDTQYF. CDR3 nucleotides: TGCAGTGCCACCGGGACAGGGGGTACAGATACGCAGTATTTT.

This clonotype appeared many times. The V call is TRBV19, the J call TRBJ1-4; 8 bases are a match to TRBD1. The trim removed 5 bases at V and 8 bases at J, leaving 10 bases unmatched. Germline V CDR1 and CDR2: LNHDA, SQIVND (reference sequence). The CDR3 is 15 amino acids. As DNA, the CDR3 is TGTGCCAGTAGTCCCTGGACAGGGCAGACGGAAAAACTGTTTTTT. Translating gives CASSPWTGQTEKLFF.

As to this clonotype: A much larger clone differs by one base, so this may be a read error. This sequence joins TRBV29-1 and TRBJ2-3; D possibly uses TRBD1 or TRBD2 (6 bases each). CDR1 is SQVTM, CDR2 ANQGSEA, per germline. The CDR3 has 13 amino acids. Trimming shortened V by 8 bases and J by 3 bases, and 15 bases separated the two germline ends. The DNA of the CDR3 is TGCAGCACTAGGACAGCGGGTACAGATACGCAGTATTTT. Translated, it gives CSTRTAGTDTQYF.

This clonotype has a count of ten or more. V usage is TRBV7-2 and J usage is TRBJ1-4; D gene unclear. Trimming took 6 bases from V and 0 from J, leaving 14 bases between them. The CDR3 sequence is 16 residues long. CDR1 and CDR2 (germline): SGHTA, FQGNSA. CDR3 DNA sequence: TGTGCCAGCAGGCGAATCGGAGGAGCAACTAATGAAAAACTGTTTTTT. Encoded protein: CASRRIGGATNEKLFF.